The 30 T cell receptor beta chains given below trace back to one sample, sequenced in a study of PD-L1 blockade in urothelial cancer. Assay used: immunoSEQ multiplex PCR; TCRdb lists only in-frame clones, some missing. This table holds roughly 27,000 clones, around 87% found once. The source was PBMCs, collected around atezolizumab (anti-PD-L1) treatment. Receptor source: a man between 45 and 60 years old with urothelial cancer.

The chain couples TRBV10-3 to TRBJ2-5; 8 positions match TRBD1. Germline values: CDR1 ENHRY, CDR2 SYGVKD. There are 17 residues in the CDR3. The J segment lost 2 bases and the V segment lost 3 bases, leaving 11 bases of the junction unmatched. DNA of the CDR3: TGTGCCATCAGTGATCTAACAGGGGGGACCCCTCAAGAGACCCAGTACTTC. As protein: CAISDLTGGTPQETQYF.

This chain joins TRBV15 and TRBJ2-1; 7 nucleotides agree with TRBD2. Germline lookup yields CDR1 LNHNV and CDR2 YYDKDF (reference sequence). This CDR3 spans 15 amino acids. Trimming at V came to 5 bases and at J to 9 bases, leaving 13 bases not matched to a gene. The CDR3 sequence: CATSGTASGTFEQFF. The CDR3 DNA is TGTGCCACCAGCGGGACGGCTAGCGGAACTTTTGAGCAGTTCTTC.

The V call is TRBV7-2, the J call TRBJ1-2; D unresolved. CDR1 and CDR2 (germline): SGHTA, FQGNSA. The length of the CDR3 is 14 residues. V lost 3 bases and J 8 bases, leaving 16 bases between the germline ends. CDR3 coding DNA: TGTGCCAGCAGCTTCGGCGAAGCGGGTCGCGGCTACACCTTC. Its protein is CASSFGEAGRGYTF.

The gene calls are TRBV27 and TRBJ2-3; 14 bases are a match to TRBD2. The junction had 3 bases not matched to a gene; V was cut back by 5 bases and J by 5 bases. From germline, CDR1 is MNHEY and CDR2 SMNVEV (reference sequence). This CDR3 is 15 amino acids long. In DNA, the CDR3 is TGTGCCAGCAGTGCCGGGACTAGCGGGAGAGATACGCAGTATTTT. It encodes CASSAGTSGRDTQYF.

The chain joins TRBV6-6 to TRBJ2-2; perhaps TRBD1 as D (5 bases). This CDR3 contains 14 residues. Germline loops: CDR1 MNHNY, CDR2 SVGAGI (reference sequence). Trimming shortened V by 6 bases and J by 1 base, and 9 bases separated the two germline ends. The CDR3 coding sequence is TGTGCCAGCAGACCCACAGGGAACACCGGGGAGCTGTTTTTT. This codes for CASRPTGNTGELFF.

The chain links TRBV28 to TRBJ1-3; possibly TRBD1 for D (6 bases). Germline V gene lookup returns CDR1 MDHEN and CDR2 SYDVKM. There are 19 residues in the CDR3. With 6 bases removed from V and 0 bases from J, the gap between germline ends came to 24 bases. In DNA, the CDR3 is TGTGCCAGCAGCACAACCAACTACCGGGACATGAGCTCTGGAAACACCATATATTTT. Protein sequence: CASSTTNYRDMSSGNTIYF. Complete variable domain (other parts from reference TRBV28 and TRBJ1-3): DVKVTQSSRYLVKRTGEKVFLECVQDMDHENMFWYRQDPGLGLRLIYFSYDVKMKEKGDIPEGYSVSREKKERFSLILESASTNQTSMYLCASSTTNYRDMSSGNTIYFGEGSWLTVV.

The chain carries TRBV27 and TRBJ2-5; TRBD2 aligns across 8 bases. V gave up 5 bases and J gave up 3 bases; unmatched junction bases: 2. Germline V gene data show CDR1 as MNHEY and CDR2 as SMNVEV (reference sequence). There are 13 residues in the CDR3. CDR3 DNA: TGTGCCAGCAGTGCACTAGCGGAAGAGACCCAGTACTTC. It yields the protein CASSALAEETQYF.

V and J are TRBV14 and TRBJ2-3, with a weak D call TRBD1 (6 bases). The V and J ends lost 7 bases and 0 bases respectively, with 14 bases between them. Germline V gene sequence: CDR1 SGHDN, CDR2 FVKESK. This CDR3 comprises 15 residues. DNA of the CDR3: TGTGCCAGCACCCGGACAGTTTCTAGCACAGATACGCAGTATTTT. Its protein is CASTRTVSSTDTQYF. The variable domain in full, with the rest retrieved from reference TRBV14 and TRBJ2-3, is EAGVTQFPSHSVIEKGQTVTLRCDPISGHDNLYWYRRVMGKEIKFLLHFVKESKQDESGMPNNRFLAERTGGTYSTLKVQPAELEDSGVYFCASTRTVSSTDTQYFGPGTRLTVL.

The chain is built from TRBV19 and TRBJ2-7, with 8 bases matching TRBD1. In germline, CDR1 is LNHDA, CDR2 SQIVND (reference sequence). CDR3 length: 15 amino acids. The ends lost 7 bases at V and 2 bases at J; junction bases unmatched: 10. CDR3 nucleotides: TGTGCCAGTAAACCTCGGACAGGGATCCCCTACGAGCAGTACTTC. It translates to CASKPRTGIPYEQYF.

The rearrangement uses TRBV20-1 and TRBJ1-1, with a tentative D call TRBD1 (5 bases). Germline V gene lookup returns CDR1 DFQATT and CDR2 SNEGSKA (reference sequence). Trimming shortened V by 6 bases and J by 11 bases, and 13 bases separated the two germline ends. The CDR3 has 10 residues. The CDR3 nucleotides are TGCAGTGCCAGAACGGAGGGGGCTTTCTTT. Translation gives CSARTEGAFF.

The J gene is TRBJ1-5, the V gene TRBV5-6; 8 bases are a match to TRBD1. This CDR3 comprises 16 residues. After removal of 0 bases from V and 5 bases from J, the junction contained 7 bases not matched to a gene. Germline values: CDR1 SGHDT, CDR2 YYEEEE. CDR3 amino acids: CASSLGFDRGDQPQHF. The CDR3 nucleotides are TGTGCCAGCAGCTTGGGCTTTGACAGGGGCGATCAGCCCCAGCATTTT.

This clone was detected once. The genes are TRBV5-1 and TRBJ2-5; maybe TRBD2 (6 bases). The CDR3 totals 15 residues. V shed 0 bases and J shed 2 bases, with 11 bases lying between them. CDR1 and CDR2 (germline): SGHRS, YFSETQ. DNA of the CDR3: TGCGCCAGCAGCTTGGGGCTAGCGAGACAAGAGACCCAGTACTTC. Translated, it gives CASSLGLARQETQYF.

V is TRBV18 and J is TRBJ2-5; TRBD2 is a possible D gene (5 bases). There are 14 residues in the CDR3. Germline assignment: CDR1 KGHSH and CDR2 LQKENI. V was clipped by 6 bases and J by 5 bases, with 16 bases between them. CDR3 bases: TGTGCCAGCTCCAAGCAGAGGGCCGGGGAGACCCAGTACTTC. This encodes CASSKQRAGETQYF.

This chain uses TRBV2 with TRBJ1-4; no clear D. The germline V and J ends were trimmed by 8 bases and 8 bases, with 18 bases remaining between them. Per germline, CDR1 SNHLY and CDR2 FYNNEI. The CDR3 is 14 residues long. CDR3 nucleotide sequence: TGTGCCAGCCACCCCCAGGAACAGAAGGAAAAACTGTTTTTT. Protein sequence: CASHPQEQKEKLFF. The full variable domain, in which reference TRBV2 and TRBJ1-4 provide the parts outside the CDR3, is EPEVTQTPSHQVTQMGQEVILRCVPISNHLYFYWYRQILGQKVEFLVSFYNNEISEKSEIFDDQFSVERPDGSNFTLKIRSTKLEDSAMYFCASHPQEQKEKLFFGSGTQLSVL.

The CDR3 sequence is CASSLLVGGTDTQYF. The CDR3 nucleotides are TGTGCCAGCAGTTTACTGGTCGGGGGCACAGATACGCAGTATTTT. The genes are TRBV27 and TRBJ2-3; the D gene is possibly TRBD2 (5 bases). This CDR3 spans 15 amino acids. Trimming left V 2 bases short and J 1 base short, with 10 bases between. Germline V gene sequence: CDR1 MNHEY, CDR2 SMNVEV (reference sequence).

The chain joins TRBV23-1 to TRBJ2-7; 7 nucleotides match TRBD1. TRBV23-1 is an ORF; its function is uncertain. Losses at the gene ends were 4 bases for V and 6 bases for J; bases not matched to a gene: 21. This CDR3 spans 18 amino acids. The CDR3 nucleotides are TGCGCCAGCAGTCGGGCCGGGGACAGTCAAGTCACCGGCGGCGAGCAGTACTTC. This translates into CASSRAGDSQVTGGEQYF.

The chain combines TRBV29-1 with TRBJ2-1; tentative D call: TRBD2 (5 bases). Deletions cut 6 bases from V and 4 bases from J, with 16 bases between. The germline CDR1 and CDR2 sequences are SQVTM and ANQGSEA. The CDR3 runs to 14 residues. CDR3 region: CSVASRLKYNEQFF. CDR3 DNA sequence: TGCAGCGTAGCTAGCCGTTTGAAATACAATGAGCAGTTCTTC.

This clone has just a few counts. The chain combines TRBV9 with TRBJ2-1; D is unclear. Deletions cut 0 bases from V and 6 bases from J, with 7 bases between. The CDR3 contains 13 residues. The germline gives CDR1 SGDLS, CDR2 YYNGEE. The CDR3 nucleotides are TGTGCCAGCAGCGTAGCTACGGGCAATGAGCAGTTCTTC. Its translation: CASSVATGNEQFF.

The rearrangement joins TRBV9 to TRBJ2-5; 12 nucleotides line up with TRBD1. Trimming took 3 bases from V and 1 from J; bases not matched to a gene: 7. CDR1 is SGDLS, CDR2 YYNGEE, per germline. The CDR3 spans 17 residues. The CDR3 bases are TGTGCCAGCAGCGCGACCGGGACAGGGGGCAGCCAAGAGACCCAGTACTTC. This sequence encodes CASSATGTGGSQETQYF.

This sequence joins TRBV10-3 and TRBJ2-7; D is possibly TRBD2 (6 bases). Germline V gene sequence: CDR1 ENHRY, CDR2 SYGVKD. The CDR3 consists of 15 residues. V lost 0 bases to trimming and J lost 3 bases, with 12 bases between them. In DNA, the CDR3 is TGTGCCATCAGTGAGTCGGGAGGACTGAACTACGAGCAGTACTTC. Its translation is CAISESGGLNYEQYF.

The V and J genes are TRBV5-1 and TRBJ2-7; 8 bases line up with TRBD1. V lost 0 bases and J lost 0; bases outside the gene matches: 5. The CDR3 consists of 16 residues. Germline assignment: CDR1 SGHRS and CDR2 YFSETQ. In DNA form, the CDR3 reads TGCGCCAGCAGCTTGGAATTCGGACAGGGCTCCTACGAGCAGTACTTC. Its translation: CASSLEFGQGSYEQYF. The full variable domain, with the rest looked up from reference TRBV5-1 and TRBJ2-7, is KAGVTQTPRYLIKTRGQQVTLSCSPISGHRSVSWYQQTPGQGLQFLFEYFSETQRNKGNFPGRFSGRQFSNSRSEMNVSTLELGDSALYLCASSLEFGQGSYEQYFGPGTRLTVT.

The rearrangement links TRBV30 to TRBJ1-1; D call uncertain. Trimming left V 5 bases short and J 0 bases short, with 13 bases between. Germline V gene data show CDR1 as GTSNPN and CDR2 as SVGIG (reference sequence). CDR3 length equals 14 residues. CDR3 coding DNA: TGTGCCTGGGCCCCCCGACACCTGAACACTGAAGCTTTCTTT. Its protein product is CAWAPRHLNTEAFF. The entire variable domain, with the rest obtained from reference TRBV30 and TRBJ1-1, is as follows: SQTIHQWPATLVQPVGSPLSLECTVEGTSNPNLYWYRQAAGRGLQLLFYSVGIGQISSEVPQNLSASRPQDRQFILSSKKLLLSDSGFYLCAWAPRHLNTEAFFGQGTRLTVV.

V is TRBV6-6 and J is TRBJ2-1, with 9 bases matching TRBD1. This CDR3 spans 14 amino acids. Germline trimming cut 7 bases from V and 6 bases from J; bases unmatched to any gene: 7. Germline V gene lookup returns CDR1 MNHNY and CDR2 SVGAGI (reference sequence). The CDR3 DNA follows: TGTGCCAGCAAAATACAGGGGGCATCCAATGAGCAGTTCTTC. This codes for CASKIQGASNEQFF.

CDR3 coding DNA: TGTGCCAGCAGTTTCGGACAGTCCTACAATGAGCAGTTCTTC. This gives the protein CASSFGQSYNEQFF. The chain links TRBV27 to TRBJ2-1, with a possible D match to TRBD1 (6 bases). The CDR3 length is 14 residues. V lost 3 bases and J lost 1, with 7 bases in between. Germline loops: CDR1 MNHEY, CDR2 SMNVEV (reference sequence).

CDR3 in amino acids: CASSIESQNEQYF. CDR3 bases: TGTGCCAGTAGTATAGAAAGTCAGAACGAGCAGTACTTC. The chain has TRBV19 and TRBJ2-7; D is unclear. The CDR3 is 13 amino acids. V lost 0 bases to trimming and J lost 5 bases, with 8 bases between them. CDR1 and CDR2 from the germline V gene are LNHDA and SQIVND (reference sequence). The full variable domain, completed using reference TRBV19 and TRBJ2-7, is DGGITQSPKYLFRKEGQNVTLSCEQNLNHDAMYWYRQDPGQGLRLIYYSQIVNDFQKGDIAEGYSVSREKKESFPLTVTSAQKNPTAFYLCASSIESQNEQYFGPGTRLTVT.

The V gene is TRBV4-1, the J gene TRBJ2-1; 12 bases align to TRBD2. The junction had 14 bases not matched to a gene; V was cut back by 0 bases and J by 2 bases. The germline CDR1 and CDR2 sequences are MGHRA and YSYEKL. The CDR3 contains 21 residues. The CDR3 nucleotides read TGCGCCAGCAGCCAAGAAAACAGGCGCCTAGCGGGAGGGCTTACCTACAATGAGCAGTTCTTC. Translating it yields CASSQENRRLAGGLTYNEQFF.

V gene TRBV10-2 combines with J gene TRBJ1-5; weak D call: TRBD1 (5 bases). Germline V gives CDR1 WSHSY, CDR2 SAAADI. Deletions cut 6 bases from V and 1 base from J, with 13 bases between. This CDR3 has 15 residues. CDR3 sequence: CASRGQGGSNQPQHF. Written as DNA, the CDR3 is TGCGCCAGCAGAGGGCAGGGTGGGAGCAATCAGCCCCAGCATTTT.

CDR3 region: CASKVEGRKTDTQYF. For the CDR3, the DNA is TGTGCCAGTAAGGTGGAGGGCAGAAAAACAGATACGCAGTATTTT. This sequence joins TRBV19 and TRBJ2-3, with a tentative D call TRBD2 (6 bases). CDR3 size: 15 residues. Germline V gene lookup returns CDR1 LNHDA and CDR2 SQIVND (reference sequence). V was shortened by 7 bases and J by 3 bases, with 17 bases between the two germline ends.

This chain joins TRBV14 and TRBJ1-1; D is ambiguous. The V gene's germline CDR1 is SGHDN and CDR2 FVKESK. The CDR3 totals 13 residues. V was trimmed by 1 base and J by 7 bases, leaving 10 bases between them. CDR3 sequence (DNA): TGTGCCAGCAGCCAAGTCCTTTATGTTGAAGCTTTCTTT. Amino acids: CASSQVLYVEAFF. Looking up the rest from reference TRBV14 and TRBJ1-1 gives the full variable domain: EAGVTQFPSHSVIEKGQTVTLRCDPISGHDNLYWYRRVMGKEIKFLLHFVKESKQDESGMPNNRFLAERTGGTYSTLKVQPAELEDSGVYFCASSQVLYVEAFFGQGTRLTVV.

This CDR3 is CASSLWGRETQYF. In DNA, the CDR3 is TGTGCCAGCAGTTTATGGGGGCGGGAGACCCAGTACTTC. The chain has TRBV27 and TRBJ2-5, with D perhaps TRBD1 (6 bases). Germline V gives CDR1 MNHEY, CDR2 SMNVEV (reference sequence). The CDR3 covers 13 residues. V dropped 1 base and J dropped 5 bases, with 8 bases sitting between them.